This TCR beta chain was identified during a study of blood T cell repertoires in COVID-19. Clones were sequenced by immunoSEQ multiplex PCR, and TCRdb holds only the in-frame ones, with some missing. The table has some 350,000 clones, over 75% seen once; the top ten hold less than 1.2%. The clonotype comes from a man aged 18-30 years who had recovered from COVID-19. The sample taken for sequencing was PBMCs or T cells enriched from blood (not recorded which).

Here the CDR3 reads CVRSMDRGGGKGYTF. DNA for the CDR3: TGTGTCAGAAGCATGGACAGGGGAGGAGGGAAAGGCTACACCTTC. The chain combines TRBV7-5 with TRBJ1-2; TRBD1 is the table's D call and was not checked against the DNA. TRBV7-5 is a pseudogene. This CDR3 region has 15 residues.